Described below is a single T cell receptor beta chain sequence and its context. Antigen unknown. PCR employed 60 Vbeta and 13 Jbeta primers. Assay: immunoSEQ multiplex PCR; the TCRdb copy retains only in-frame clones and omits some. This table holds some 150,000 clones, approximately 85% found once. These data originate in a study of cytomegalovirus exposure and HLA in healthy donors. Study-level points and caveats: A later analysis found that most CMV-associated TCR beta chains appeared HLA-restricted. As immune exposure information, only CMV serostatus was available. The authors listed roughly 150 TCR beta chains as cytomegalovirus-associated. Later analysis identified around 15,000 TCR beta sequences associated with HLA alleles, using a false discovery rate threshold of 0.05.

Sequenced input: PBMCs. The origin of this receptor is a man in his forties or fifties in good health and CMV-seropositive.

As DNA, the CDR3 is TGTGCCAGTACCGCGGACAGGGAGGACGGGGAGCTGTTTTTT. Translated: CASTADREDGELFF. V and J are TRBV19 and TRBJ2-2; 8 bases are a match to TRBD1. V lost 7 bases and J lost 7; bases outside the gene matches: 8. The CDR3 has 14 residues. Germline lookup yields CDR1 LNHDA and CDR2 SQIVND (reference sequence).